This TCR beta chain was sequenced in a study of shared clonotypes between healthy human individuals. Deletions cut 5 bases from V and 3 bases from J, with 17 bases between. The CDR3 is made up of 16 amino acids. Germline CDR1 is SGHVS and CDR2 is FQNEAQ. The naive CD8 subset, CD45RO-negative cells positively selected for CCR7, excluded terminally differentiated effector memory CD45RA+ cells. Free of recent acute infections or vaccinations, the donors were healthy HIV-negative adults. Deep was the level at which the assay was run. Profiling relied on immunoSEQ multiplex PCR, and the TCRdb table lists in-frame clones only, not all of them. The sample contains millions of clones, 85% to 95% of which appear only once.

This receptor was obtained from a man between 18 and 29 years old in good health. The chain employs TRBV7-8 and TRBJ1-5, with D possibly being TRBD1 (5 bases). The sequencing input was naive CD8+ T cells sorted from blood. The CDR3: CASSRGTAVYNQPQHF. The CDR3 DNA sequence: TGTGCCAGCAGCCGAGGGACGGCTGTTTACAATCAGCCCCAGCATTTT.